This T cell receptor beta chain was captured by sequencing in a study of blood T cell repertoires in COVID-19. TCRdb's table, derived via immunoSEQ multiplex PCR, lists solely in-frame clones and lacks some. In the table there are about 86,000 clones, around four fifths of which are singletons. CDR3 size: 18 residues. The receptor was isolated from a man aged 45 to 65 with acute or convalescent COVID-19. Sequences were obtained from peripheral blood. This chain uses TRBV21-1 with TRBJ2-3; the table gives TRBD2 as D, unverified against the DNA. TRBV21-1 represents a pseudogene. In nucleotides, the CDR3 is TGTGCCAGCGAGGGACTAGCGGGGGAGAACAGCGACACAGATACGCAGTATTTT. Protein sequence: CASEGLAGENSDTDTQYF.